Listed below are T cell receptor beta chains from one sample, sequenced in a study of T cell repertoires in cytomegalovirus infection. TCRdb passed the reads through MiXCR, listing each CDR3 protein once. The sample gives around 350,000 distinct CDR3 sequences, roughly 20% of which show up once; under 9% is in the top ten. Material: PBMCs. These receptors came from a human donor in good health (CMV status not recorded). Some clones in this sample may be carry-over from other donors' samples. Each CDR3 is given with its conserved first and last residue. The D gene is left open where the match is weak. Not all rows give a size; the values are once, few, many and, for expanded clones, a class.

j_call: TRBJ2-7
d_call: -
v_call: TRBV15
clone_size: -
cdr3_aa: CATSRGAYEQYF
cdr3_nt: TGTGCCACCAGCAGAGGTGCGTACGAGCAGTACTTC

j_call: TRBJ2-5
d_call: TRBD2
v_call: TRBV5-5
clone_size: -
cdr3_aa: CASSLTSGRETQYF
cdr3_nt: TGTGCCAGCAGCTTGACTAGCGGGAGAGAGACCCAGTACTTC

j_call: TRBJ2-5
d_call: -
v_call: TRBV5-4
clone_size: -
cdr3_aa: CASSPGTFQETQYF
cdr3_nt: TGTGCCAGCAGCCCAGGGACTTTCCAAGAGACCCAGTACTTC

j_call: TRBJ1-4
d_call: -
v_call: TRBV10-3
clone_size: -
cdr3_aa: CAISPREGEKLFF
cdr3_nt: TGTGCCATCAGTCCCAGGGAGGGAGAAAAACTGTTTTTT

j_call: TRBJ2-7
d_call: -
v_call: TRBV6-6
clone_size: -
cdr3_aa: CASSRMPQRTTYEQYF
cdr3_nt: TGTGCCAGCAGCCGCATGCCCCAGCGGACTACCTACGAGCAGTACTTC

j_call: TRBJ2-1
d_call: -
v_call: TRBV19
clone_size: few
cdr3_aa: CASTHDRGNEQFF
cdr3_nt: TGTGCCAGTACTCACGACAGAGGCAATGAGCAGTTCTTC

j_call: TRBJ2-1
d_call: TRBD2
v_call: TRBV7-2
clone_size: few
cdr3_aa: CASSFGAGGGVGQFF
cdr3_nt: TGTGCCAGCAGCTTTGGTGCGGGAGGGGGGGTAGGGCAGTTCTTC

j_call: TRBJ1-1
d_call: -
v_call: TRBV5-4
clone_size: many
cdr3_aa: CASSLADEAFF
cdr3_nt: TGTGCCAGCAGCTTGGCGGATGAAGCTTTCTTT

j_call: TRBJ2-5
d_call: -
v_call: TRBV20-1
clone_size: -
cdr3_aa: CSALTLQETQYF
cdr3_nt: TGCAGTGCTCTAACTCTTCAAGAGACCCAGTACTTC

j_call: TRBJ2-6
d_call: TRBD2
v_call: TRBV20-1
clone_size: -
cdr3_aa: CSAREEGTGGSGANVLTF
cdr3_nt: TGCAGTGCTAGAGAAGAAGGGACGGGAGGCTCTGGGGCCAACGTCCTGACTTTC

j_call: TRBJ2-7
d_call: -
v_call: TRBV20-1
clone_size: -
cdr3_aa: CSARVRGGANSYEQYF
cdr3_nt: TGCAGTGCTAGAGTTAGGGGCGGGGCTAACTCCTACGAGCAGTACTTC

j_call: TRBJ2-3
d_call: -
v_call: TRBV9
clone_size: few
cdr3_aa: CASSVGPPVGADTQYF
cdr3_nt: TGTGCCAGCAGCGTAGGGCCGCCTGTCGGCGCTGATACGCAGTATTTT

j_call: TRBJ2-1
d_call: -
v_call: TRBV12-3/TRBV12-4
clone_size: -
cdr3_aa: CASSFGLTAINEQFF
cdr3_nt: TGTGCCAGCAGTTTTGGACTCACAGCTATAAATGAGCAGTTCTTC

j_call: TRBJ2-5
d_call: -
v_call: TRBV11-2
clone_size: -
cdr3_aa: CASSLEVQGRETQYF
cdr3_nt: TGTGCCAGCAGCTTAGAGGTGCAGGGGAGAGAGACCCAGTACTTC

j_call: TRBJ2-1
d_call: TRBD2
v_call: TRBV29-1
clone_size: -
cdr3_aa: CSSRTSGSGGNEQFF
cdr3_nt: TGCAGTTCTCGGACTAGCGGGAGCGGGGGCAATGAGCAGTTCTTC

j_call: TRBJ1-5
d_call: -
v_call: TRBV7-2
clone_size: -
cdr3_aa: CASSVDGNQPQHF
cdr3_nt: TGTGCCAGCAGCGTAGACGGGAATCAGCCCCAGCATTTT

j_call: TRBJ2-3
d_call: TRBD2
v_call: TRBV7-2
clone_size: -
cdr3_aa: CASSRWLAGGADPDTQYF
cdr3_nt: TGTGCCAGCAGCCGGTGGCTAGCGGGAGGGGCCGACCCAGATACGCAGTATTTT

j_call: TRBJ2-1
d_call: TRBD2
v_call: TRBV7-9
clone_size: many
cdr3_aa: CASSIGLVSFF
cdr3_nt: TGTGCCAGCAGCATCGGACTAGTGTCGTTCTTC

j_call: TRBJ1-4
d_call: -
v_call: TRBV18
clone_size: few
cdr3_aa: CASSPGGLGKLFF
cdr3_nt: TGTGCCAGCTCACCGGGGGGGCTCGGAAAACTGTTTTTT

j_call: TRBJ2-1
d_call: -
v_call: TRBV11-2
clone_size: -
cdr3_aa: CASSLAPSEAEQFF
cdr3_nt: TGTGCCAGCAGCTTAGCCCCCTCAGAGGCTGAGCAGTTCTTC

j_call: TRBJ2-7
d_call: -
v_call: TRBV7-8
clone_size: many
cdr3_aa: CASSLLVGASYEQYF
cdr3_nt: TGTGCCAGCAGCTTATTGGTGGGGGCAAGTTACGAGCAGTACTTC